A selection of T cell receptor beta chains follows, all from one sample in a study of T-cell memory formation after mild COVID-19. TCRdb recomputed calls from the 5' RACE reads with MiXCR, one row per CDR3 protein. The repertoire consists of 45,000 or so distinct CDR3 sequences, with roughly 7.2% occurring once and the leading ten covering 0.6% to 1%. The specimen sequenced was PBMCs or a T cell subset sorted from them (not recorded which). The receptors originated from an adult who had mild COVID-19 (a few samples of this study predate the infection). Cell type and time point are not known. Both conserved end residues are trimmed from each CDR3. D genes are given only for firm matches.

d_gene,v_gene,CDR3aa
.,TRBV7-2,ASSDPGRVNTGELF
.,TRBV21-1,ASSTTMVEGRADTQY
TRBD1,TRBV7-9,ASSQPRTGATEAF
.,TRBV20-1,SASTGYKPGNTIY
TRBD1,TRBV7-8,ASSLNRGQPQH
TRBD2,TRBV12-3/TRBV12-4,ASSLGLAGETQY
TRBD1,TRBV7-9,ASSRGLTGVPQH
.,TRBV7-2,ASSLGAVETQY
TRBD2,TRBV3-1,ASSQRERGNNEQF
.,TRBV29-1,SVGQSNQPQH
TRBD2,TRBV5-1,ASSLERGNNNEQF
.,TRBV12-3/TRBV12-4,ASSLRAGGNQPQH
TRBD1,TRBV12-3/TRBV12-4,ASSLQGADYGYT
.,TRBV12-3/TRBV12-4,ASRPDRIMGTEAF
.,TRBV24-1,ATRRSPGGTYEQY
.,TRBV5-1,ASSLLADFSTDTQY
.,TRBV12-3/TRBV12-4,ASSLRGNNQPQH
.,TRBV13,ASSPGTLEQF
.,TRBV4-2,ASSRYRASDTQY
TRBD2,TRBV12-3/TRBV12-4,ASRGTSGRTDTQY
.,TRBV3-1,ASSMHTLNTEAF
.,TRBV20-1,SARGLKGLNTEAF